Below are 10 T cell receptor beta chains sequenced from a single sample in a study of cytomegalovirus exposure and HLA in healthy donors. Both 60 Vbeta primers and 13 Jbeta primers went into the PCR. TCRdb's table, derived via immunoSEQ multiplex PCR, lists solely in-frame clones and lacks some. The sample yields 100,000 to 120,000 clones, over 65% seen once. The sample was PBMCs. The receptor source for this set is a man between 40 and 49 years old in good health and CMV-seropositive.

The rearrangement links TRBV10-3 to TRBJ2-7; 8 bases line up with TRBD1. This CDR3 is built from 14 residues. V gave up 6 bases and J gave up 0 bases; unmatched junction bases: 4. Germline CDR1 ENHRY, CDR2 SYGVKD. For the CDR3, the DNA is TGTGCCATCAGACGACAGGGGCCCTCCTACGAGCAGTACTTC. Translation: CAIRRQGPSYEQYF.

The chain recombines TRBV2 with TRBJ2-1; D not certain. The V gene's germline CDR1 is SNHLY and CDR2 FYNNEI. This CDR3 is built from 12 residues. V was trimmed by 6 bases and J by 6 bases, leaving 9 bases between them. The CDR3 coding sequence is TGTGCCAGCAGAACCGACTCCAATGAGCAGTTCTTC. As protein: CASRTDSNEQFF. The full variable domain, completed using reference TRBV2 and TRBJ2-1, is EPEVTQTPSHQVTQMGQEVILRCVPISNHLYFYWYRQILGQKVEFLVSFYNNEISEKSEIFDDQFSVERPDGSNFTLKIRSTKLEDSAMYFCASRTDSNEQFFGPGTRLTVL.

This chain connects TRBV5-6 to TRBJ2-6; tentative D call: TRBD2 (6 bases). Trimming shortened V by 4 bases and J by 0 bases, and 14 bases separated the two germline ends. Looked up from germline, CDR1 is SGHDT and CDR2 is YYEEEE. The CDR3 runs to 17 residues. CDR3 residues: CASSLEVADSGANVLTF. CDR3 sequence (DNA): TGTGCCAGCAGCCTGGAAGTAGCGGACTCTGGGGCCAACGTCCTGACTTTC.

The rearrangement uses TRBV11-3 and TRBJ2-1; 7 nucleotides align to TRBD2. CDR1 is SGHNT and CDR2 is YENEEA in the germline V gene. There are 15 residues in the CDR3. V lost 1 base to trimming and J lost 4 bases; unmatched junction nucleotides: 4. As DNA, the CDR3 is TGTGCCAGCAGCTTAGGGGCGGGGGTGTACAATGAGCAGTTCTTC. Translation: CASSLGAGVYNEQFF.

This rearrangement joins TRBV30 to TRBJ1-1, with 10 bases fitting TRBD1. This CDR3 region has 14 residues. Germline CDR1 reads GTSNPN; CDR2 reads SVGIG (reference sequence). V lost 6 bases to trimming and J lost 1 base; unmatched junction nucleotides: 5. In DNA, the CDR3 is TGTGCCTGCGACAGGGGGCTGCCGAACACTGAAGCTTTCTTT. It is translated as CACDRGLPNTEAFF. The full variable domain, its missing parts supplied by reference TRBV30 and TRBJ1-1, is SQTIHQWPATLVQPVGSPLSLECTVEGTSNPNLYWYRQAAGRGLQLLFYSVGIGQISSEVPQNLSASRPQDRQFILSSKKLLLSDSGFYLCACDRGLPNTEAFFGQGTRLTVV.

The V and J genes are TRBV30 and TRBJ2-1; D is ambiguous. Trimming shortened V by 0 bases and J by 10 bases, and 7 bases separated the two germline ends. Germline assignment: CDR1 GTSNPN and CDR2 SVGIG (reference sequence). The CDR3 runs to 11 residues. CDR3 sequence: CAWSVSGEQFF. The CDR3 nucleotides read TGTGCCTGGAGTGTATCCGGGGAGCAGTTCTTC.

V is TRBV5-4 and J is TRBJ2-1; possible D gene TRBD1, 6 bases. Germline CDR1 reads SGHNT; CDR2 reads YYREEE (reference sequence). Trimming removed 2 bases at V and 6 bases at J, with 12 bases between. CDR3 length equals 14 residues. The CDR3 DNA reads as TGTGCCAGCAGCTTAAGGGGGACCTCCAATGAGCAGTTCTTC. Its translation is CASSLRGTSNEQFF.

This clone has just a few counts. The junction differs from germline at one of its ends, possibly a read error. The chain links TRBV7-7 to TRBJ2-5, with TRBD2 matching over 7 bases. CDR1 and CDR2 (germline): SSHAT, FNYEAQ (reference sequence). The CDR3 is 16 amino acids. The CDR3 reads CASSLFGGRGQETQYF. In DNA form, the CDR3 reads TGTGCTAGCAGCTTATTTGGCGGGAGAGGGCAAGAGACCCAGTACTTC.

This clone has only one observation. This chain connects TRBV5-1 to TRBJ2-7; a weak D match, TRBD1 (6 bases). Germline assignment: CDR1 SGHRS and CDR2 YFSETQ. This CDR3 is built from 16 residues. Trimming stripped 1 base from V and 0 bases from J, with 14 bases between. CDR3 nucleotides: TGCGCCAGCAGCTTGTGGGGGCTACAGGGCTCCTACGAGCAGTACTTC. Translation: CASSLWGLQGSYEQYF.

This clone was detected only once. CDR3 sequence: CASSRPSNTGELFF. In nucleotides, the CDR3 is TGTGCCAGCAGTCGTCCTTCGAACACCGGGGAGCTGTTTTTT. The gene calls are TRBV6-5 and TRBJ2-2; no clear D gene. The germline V gene has CDR1 MNHEY and CDR2 SVGAGI. This CDR3 region has 14 residues. V was pared by 5 bases and J by 0 bases, with 7 bases between.